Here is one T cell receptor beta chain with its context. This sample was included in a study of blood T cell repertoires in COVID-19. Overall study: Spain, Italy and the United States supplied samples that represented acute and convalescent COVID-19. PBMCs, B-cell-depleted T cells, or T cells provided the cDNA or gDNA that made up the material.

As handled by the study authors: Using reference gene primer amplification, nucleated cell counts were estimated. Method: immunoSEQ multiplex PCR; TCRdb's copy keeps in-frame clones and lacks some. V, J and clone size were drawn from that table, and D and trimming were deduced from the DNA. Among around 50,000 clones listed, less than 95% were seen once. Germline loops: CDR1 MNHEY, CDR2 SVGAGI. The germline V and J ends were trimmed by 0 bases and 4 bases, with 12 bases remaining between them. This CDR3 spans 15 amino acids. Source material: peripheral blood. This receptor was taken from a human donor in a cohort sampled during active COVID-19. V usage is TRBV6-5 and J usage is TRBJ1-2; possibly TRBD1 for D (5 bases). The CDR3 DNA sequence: TGTGCCAGCAGTTACTCGGGGAGGGGAGGCTATGGCTACACCTTC. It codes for CASSYSGRGGYGYTF.